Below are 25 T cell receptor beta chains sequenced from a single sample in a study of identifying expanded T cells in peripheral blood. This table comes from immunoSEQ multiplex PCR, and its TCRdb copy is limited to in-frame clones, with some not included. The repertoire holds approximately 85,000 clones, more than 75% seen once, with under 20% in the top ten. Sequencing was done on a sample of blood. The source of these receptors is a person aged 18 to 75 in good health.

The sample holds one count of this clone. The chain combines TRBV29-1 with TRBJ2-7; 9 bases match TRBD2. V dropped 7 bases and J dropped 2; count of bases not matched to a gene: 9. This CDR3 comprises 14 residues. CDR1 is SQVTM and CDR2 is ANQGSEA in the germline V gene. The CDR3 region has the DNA TGCAGCGCTGCGGGGGGGGGCCTTCCCTACGAGCAGTACTTC. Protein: CSAAGGGLPYEQYF.

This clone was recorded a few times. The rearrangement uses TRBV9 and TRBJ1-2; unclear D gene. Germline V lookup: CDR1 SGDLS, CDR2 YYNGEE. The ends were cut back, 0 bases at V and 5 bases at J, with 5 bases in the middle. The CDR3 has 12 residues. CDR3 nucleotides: TGTGCCAGCAGCGTAGGGGGATATGGCTACACCTTC. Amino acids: CASSVGGYGYTF.

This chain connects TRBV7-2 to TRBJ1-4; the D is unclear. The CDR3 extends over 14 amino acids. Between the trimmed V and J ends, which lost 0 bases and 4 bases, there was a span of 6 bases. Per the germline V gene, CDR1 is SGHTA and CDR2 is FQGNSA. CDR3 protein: CASSLAGINEKLFF. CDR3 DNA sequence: TGTGCCAGCAGCTTAGCAGGGATTAATGAAAAACTGTTTTTT.

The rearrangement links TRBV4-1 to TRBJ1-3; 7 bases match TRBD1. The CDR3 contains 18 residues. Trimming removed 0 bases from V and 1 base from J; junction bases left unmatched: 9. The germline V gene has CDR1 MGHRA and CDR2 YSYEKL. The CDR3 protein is CASSQDSPDRASGNTIYF. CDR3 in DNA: TGCGCCAGCAGCCAAGACTCCCCCGACAGGGCATCTGGAAACACCATATATTTT.

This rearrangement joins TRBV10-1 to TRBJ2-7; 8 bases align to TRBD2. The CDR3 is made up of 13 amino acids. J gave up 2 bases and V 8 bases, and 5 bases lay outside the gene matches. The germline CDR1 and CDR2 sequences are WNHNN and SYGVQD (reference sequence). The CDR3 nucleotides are TGCGCCAGCCCTAGACTAGCGCCCTACGAGCAGTACTTC. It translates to CASPRLAPYEQYF.

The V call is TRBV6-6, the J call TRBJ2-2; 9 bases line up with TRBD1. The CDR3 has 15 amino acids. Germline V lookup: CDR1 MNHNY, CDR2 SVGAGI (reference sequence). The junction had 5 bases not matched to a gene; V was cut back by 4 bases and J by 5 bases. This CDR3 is CASSWGQGGTGELFF. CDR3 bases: TGTGCCAGCAGTTGGGGACAGGGTGGGACCGGGGAGCTGTTTTTT.

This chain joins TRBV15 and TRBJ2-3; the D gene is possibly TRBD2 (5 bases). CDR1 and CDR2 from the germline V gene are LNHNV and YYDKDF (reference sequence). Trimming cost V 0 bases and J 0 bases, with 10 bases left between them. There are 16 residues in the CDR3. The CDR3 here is CATSRDRLTSTDTQYF. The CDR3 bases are TGTGCCACCAGCAGAGATCGACTAACCAGCACAGATACGCAGTATTTT. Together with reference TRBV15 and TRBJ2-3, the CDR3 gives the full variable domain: DAMVIQNPRYQVTQFGKPVTLSCSQTLNHNVMYWYQQKSSQAPKLLFHYYDKDFNNEADTPDNFQSRRPNTSFCFLDIRSPGLGDTAMYLCATSRDRLTSTDTQYFGPGTRLTVL.

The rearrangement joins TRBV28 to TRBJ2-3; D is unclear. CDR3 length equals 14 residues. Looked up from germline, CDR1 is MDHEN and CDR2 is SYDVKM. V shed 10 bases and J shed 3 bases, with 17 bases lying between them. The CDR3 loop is CATLGSPGTDTQYF. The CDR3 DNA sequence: TGTGCCACTCTCGGGTCCCCGGGTACAGATACGCAGTATTTT.

The CDR3 loop is CASSLLPGGSYEQYF. CDR3 nucleotide sequence: TGTGCCAGCAGCTTACTCCCTGGAGGGTCCTACGAGCAGTACTTC. The chain combines TRBV11-3 with TRBJ2-7, with D possibly being TRBD2 (6 bases). Germline V gene lookup returns CDR1 SGHNT and CDR2 YENEEA. This CDR3 region has 15 residues. V was trimmed by 2 bases and J by 1 base, leaving 12 bases between them.

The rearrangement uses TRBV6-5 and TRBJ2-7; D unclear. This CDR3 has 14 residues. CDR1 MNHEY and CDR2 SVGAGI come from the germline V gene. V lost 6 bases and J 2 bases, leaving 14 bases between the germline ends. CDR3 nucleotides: TGTGCCAGCAGCCAGTCTTACATCCCCTACGAGCAGTACTTC. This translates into CASSQSYIPYEQYF.

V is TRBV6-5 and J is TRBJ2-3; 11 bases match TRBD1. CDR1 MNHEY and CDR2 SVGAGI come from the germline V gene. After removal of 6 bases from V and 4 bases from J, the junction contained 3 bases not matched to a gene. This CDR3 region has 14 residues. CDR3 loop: CASRGTGGADTQYF. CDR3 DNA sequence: TGTGCCAGCAGGGGGACAGGGGGAGCAGATACGCAGTATTTT.

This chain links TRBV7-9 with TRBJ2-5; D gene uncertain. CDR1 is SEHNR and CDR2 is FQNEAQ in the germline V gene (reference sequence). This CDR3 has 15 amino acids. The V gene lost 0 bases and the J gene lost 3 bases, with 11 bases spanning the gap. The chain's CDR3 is CASSLANGPKETQYF. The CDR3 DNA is TGTGCCAGCAGCTTAGCGAACGGGCCGAAAGAGACCCAGTACTTC.

Here the CDR3 reads CASSLRQGVAKNIQYF. Written as DNA, the CDR3 is TGTGCCAGCAGTTTAAGACAGGGGGTAGCCAAAAACATTCAGTACTTC. J is TRBJ2-4 and V is TRBV27; 9 nucleotides align to TRBD1. In germline, CDR1 is MNHEY, CDR2 SMNVEV (reference sequence). Trimming at V came to 2 bases and at J to 0 bases, leaving 2 bases not matched to a gene. The CDR3 totals 16 residues.

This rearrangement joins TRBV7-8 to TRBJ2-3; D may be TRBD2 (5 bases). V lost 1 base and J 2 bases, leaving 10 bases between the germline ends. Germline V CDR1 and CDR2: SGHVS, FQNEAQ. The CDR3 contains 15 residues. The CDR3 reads CASSLGLTVTDTQYF. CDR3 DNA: TGTGCCAGCAGCTTAGGACTAACCGTCACAGATACGCAGTATTTT.

CDR3 in amino acids: CASSLAAGDTGELFF. Here the CDR3 DNA reads TGCGCCAGCAGCTTGGCCGCAGGGGACACCGGGGAGCTGTTTTTT. This chain connects TRBV5-1 to TRBJ2-2; possibly TRBD1 for D (6 bases). The CDR3 is made up of 15 amino acids. V was shortened by 0 bases and J by 3 bases, with 9 bases between the two germline ends. Per the germline V gene, CDR1 is SGHRS and CDR2 is YFSETQ.

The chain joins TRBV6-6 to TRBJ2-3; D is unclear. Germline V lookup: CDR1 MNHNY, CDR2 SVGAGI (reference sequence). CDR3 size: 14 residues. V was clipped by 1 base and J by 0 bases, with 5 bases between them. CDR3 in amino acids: CASSYLSSTDTQYF. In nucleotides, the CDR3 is TGTGCCAGCAGTTACTTGTCAAGCACAGATACGCAGTATTTT.

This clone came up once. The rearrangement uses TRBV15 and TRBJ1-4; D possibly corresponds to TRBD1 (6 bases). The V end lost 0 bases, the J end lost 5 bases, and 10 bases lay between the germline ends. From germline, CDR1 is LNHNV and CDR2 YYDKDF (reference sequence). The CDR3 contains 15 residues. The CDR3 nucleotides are TGTGCCACCAGCAGAGATTTTGGGGGCAATGAAAAACTGTTTTTT. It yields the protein CATSRDFGGNEKLFF.

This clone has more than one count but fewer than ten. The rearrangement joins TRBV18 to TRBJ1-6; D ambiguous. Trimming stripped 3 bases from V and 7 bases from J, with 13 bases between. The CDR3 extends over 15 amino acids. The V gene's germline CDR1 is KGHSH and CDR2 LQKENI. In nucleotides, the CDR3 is TGTGCCAGCTCACCGGACCAAGCCGGGAATTCACCCCTCCACTTT. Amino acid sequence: CASSPDQAGNSPLHF.

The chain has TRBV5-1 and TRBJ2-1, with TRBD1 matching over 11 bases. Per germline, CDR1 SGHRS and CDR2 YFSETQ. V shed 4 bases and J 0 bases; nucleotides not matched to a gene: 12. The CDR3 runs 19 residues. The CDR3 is CASSRRTGGLRLSYNEQFF. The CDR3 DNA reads TGCGCCAGCAGCAGAAGGACAGGGGGCTTGCGACTCTCCTACAATGAGCAGTTCTTC.

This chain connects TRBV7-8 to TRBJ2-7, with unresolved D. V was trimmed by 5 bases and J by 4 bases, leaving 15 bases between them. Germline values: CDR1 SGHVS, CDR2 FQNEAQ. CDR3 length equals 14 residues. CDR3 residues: CASSPYFSQYEQYF. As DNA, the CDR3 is TGTGCCAGCAGCCCTTATTTCAGTCAATACGAGCAGTACTTC.

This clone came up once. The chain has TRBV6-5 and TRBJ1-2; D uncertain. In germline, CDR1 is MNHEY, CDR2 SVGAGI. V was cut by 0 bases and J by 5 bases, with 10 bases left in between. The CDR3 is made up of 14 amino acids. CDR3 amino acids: CASSYSRFGYGYTF. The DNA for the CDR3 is TGTGCCAGCAGTTACTCGAGGTTTGGGTATGGCTACACCTTC.

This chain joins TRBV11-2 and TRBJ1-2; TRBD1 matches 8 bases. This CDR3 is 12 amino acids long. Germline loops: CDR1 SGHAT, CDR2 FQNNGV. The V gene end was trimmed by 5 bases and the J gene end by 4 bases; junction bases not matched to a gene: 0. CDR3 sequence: CASSDRGYGYTF. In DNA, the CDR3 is TGTGCCAGCAGCGACAGGGGCTATGGCTACACCTTC.

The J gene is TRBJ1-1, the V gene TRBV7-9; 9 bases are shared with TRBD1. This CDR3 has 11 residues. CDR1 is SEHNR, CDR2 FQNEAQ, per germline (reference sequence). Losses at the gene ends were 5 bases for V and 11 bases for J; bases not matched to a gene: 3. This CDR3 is CASSEGQGAFF. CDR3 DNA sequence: TGTGCCAGCAGCGAGGGACAGGGCGCTTTCTTT.

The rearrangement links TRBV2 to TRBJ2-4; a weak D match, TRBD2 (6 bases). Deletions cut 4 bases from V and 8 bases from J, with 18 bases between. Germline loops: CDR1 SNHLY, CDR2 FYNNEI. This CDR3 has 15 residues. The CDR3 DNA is TGTGCCAGCAGTGGGGGTTACGGGAGCAATTACATTCAGTACTTC. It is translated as CASSGGYGSNYIQYF.

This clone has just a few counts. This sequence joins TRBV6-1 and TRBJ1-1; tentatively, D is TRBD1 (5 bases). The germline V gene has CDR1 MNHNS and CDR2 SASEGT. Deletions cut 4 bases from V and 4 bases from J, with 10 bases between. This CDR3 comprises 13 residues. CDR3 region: CASSAEGPTEAFF. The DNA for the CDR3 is TGTGCCAGCAGTGCCGAGGGGCCCACTGAAGCTTTCTTT.